The 6 T cell receptor beta chains presented below share a single source sample, sequenced in a study of blood T cells in healthy people across ages. A second PCR, run for roughly 7 to 11 cycles, used a sample-barcoded 5' primer plus a J-beta primer mix. MiXCR, applied by TCRdb to the 5' RACE reads, yields one record per CDR3 protein. The data show over 1,500,000 distinct CDR3 sequences, around half seen once. Sequencing used blood. All receptors come from a woman in her thirties or forties in good health.

As concerns this clonotype: The germline gene is not matched at one end of the junction; a read error may be the cause. V is TRBV6-5 and J is TRBJ1-2, with D perhaps TRBD1 (6 bases). From germline, CDR1 is MNHEY and CDR2 SVGAGI. The CDR3 is made up of 11 amino acids. The CDR3 region is CATGAGDGCTF. CDR3 bases: TGTGCCACCGGGGCAGGGGATGGCTGCACCTTC.

J is TRBJ2-7 and V is TRBV7-2; D is perhaps TRBD2 (6 bases). Germline CDR1 and CDR2: SGHTA and FQGNSA. V was trimmed by 3 bases and J by 2 bases, leaving 14 bases between them. CDR3 length: 15 amino acids. The CDR3 here is CASSFGSRGAYEQYF. The CDR3 DNA follows: TGTGCCAGCAGCTTTGGTTCGCGGGGTGCCTACGAGCAGTACTTC.

This chain connects TRBV7-8 to TRBJ1-2; TRBD1 is a possible D gene (5 bases). Trimming left V 1 base short and J 4 bases short, with 10 bases between. The germline V gene has CDR1 SGHVS and CDR2 FQNEAQ. This CDR3 region has 14 residues. CDR3 sequence: CASSLVQGRYGYTF. Written as DNA, the CDR3 is TGTGCCAGCAGCTTAGTGCAGGGACGCTATGGCTACACCTTC.

This chain uses TRBV20-1 with TRBJ2-1; 10 bases fit TRBD1. In germline, CDR1 is DFQATT, CDR2 SNEGSKA (reference sequence). V lost 1 base and J lost 1; bases outside the gene matches: 7. This CDR3 is 17 amino acids long. This chain's CDR3 is CSARGQGAGGSYNEQFF. The CDR3 DNA sequence: TGCAGTGCTAGAGGACAGGGGGCGGGGGGATCCTACAATGAGCAGTTCTTC.

This chain links TRBV5-1 with TRBJ1-2; 11 bases fit TRBD1. This CDR3 spans 15 amino acids. The V gene's germline CDR1 is SGHRS and CDR2 YFSETQ. V lost 4 bases, J lost 6 bases, and 8 bases stayed unmatched. The CDR3 bases are TGCGCCAGCAGCCTCAGGACAGGGGGCCTCGATGGCTACACCTTC. It yields the protein CASSLRTGGLDGYTF.

The chain employs TRBV20-1 and TRBJ1-6; D may be TRBD1 (5 bases). Germline loops: CDR1 DFQATT, CDR2 SNEGSKA (reference sequence). The CDR3 consists of 13 residues. V was cut by 6 bases and J by 8 bases, with 14 bases left in between. CDR3 in DNA: TGCAGTGCGACGGGACTCTTGGATTCACCCCTCCACTTT. It is translated as CSATGLLDSPLHF.